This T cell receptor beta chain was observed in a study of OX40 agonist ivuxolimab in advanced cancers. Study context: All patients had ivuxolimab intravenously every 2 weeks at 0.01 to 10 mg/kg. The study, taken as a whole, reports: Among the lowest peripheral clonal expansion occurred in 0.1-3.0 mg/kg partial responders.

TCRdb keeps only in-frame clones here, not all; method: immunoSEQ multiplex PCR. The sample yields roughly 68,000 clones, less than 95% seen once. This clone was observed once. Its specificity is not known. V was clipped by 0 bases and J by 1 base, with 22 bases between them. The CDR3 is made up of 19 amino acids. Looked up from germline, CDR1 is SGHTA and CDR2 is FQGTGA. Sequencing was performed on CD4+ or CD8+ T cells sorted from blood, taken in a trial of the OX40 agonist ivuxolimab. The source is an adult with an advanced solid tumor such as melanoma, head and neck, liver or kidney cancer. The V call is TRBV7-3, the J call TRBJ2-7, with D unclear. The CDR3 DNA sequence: TGTGCCAGCAGCTTAACCGTCCATTCCCAGCTCATATCATCCTACGAGCAGTACTTC. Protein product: CASSLTVHSQLISSYEQYF. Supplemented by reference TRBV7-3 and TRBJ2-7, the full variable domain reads GAGVSQTPSNKVTEKGKYVELRCDPISGHTALYWYRQSLGQGPEFLIYFQGTGAADDSGLPNDRFFAVRPEGSVSTLKIQRTERGDSAVYLCASSLTVHSQLISSYEQYFGPGTRLTVT.